This is a list of T cell receptor beta chains from one sample in a study of cytomegalovirus exposure and HLA in healthy donors. Libraries were prepared by immunoSEQ multiplex PCR; TCRdb keeps only in-frame clonotypes and omits some of them. The sample has about 64,000 clones, 90% to 95% seen once. Material for sequencing was PBMCs. These receptors were obtained from a woman aged 18-30 years in good health and CMV-seropositive. The CDR3 runs from the conserved cysteine through the conserved F or W. The D gene is left open where the match is weak.

V: TRBV7-9; D: NA; J: TRBJ2-7; CDR3: CASSGGTGVGEQYF; DNA: TGTGCCAGCAGCGGGGGGACGGGCGTGGGAGAGCAGTACTTC
V: TRBV28; D: NA; J: TRBJ1-1; CDR3: CASSLRTAMKAFF; DNA: TGTGCCAGCAGTTTAAGGACAGCCATGAAGGCTTTCTTT
V: TRBV28; D: NA; J: TRBJ1-5; CDR3: CASSYGGRWNQPQHF; DNA: TGTGCCAGCAGCTACGGTGGGAGATGGAATCAGCCCCAGCATTTT
V: TRBV15; D: NA; J: TRBJ2-3; CDR3: CATSQPRVETDTQYF; DNA: TGTGCCACCAGCCAACCGAGGGTGGAAACAGATACGCAGTATTTT
V: TRBV6-5; D: TRBD2; J: TRBJ2-7; CDR3: CASSYRTRNPNEQYF; DNA: TGTGCCAGCAGTTACCGGACTAGGAACCCCAACGAGCAGTACTTC
V: TRBV6-5; D: NA; J: TRBJ2-1; CDR3: CASSYSPQAGEQFF; DNA: TGTGCCAGCAGTTACTCGCCTCAGGCTGGTGAGCAGTTCTTC
V: TRBV5-4; D: NA; J: TRBJ2-7; CDR3: CASSLDRSIELQYF; DNA: TGTGCCAGCAGCCTCGACAGGAGTATAGAGTTGCAGTACTTC
V: TRBV5-1; D: NA; J: TRBJ2-5; CDR3: CASSLRQGGETQYF; DNA: TGCGCCAGCAGCTTGAGACAGGGAGGAGAGACCCAGTACTTC
V: TRBV2; D: NA; J: TRBJ2-7; CDR3: CASMGASSYYEQYF; DNA: TGTGCCAGCATGGGGGCCTCCTCCTACTACGAGCAGTACTTC
V: TRBV7-9; D: NA; J: TRBJ1-3; CDR3: CASSLAPHSSGNTIYF; DNA: TGTGCCAGCAGCTTAGCCCCGCATAGCTCTGGAAACACCATATATTTT
V: TRBV9; D: TRBD1; J: TRBJ2-7; CDR3: CASSAHGTVYEQYF; DNA: TGTGCCAGCAGCGCCCACGGGACAGTCTACGAGCAGTACTTC
V: TRBV10-1; D: NA; J: TRBJ1-4; CDR3: CARDSNFNEKLFF; DNA: TGCGCCAGGGACAGCAATTTTAATGAAAAACTGTTTTTT
V: TRBV6-6; D: NA; J: TRBJ1-2; CDR3: CASSKGQSFGYTF; DNA: TGTGCCAGCAGTAAAGGACAGAGCTTCGGCTACACCTTC
V: TRBV6-6; D: NA; J: TRBJ2-7; CDR3: CASSRQNSEQYF; DNA: TGTGCCAGCAGTCGACAGAATTCGGAGCAGTACTTC